This note documents a single T cell receptor beta chain sequence. As yet, its antigen is unknown. V shed 1 base and J 6 bases; nucleotides not matched to a gene: 5. CDR3 length equals 15 residues. The germline V gene has CDR1 SGHNT and CDR2 YYREEE (reference sequence). This record comes from a study of T cell responses to AZD1222 COVID-19 vaccine. Turning to the study itself: Some second doses came at about 4 weeks and others at about 12 weeks; these were pooled. Findings of the study overall: Donors, mostly white British, included more females; clonal diversity was possibly underestimated. Spike-spanning, vaccine-associated CD4 TCRs were dominant at 160-218 and 743-854.

Sequencing was performed with immunoSEQ multiplex PCR; in TCRdb, only in-frame clones are kept and a portion is missing. This sample has about 120,000 clones, with approximately 90% found just once. The clonotype comes from an adult in good health. The V gene is TRBV5-4, the J gene TRBJ2-1; 9 bases fit TRBD2. The sequences come from peripheral blood, collected on day 0 of AZD1222 vaccination. The CDR3 loop is CASSLFAGGPNEQFF. The DNA for the CDR3 is TGTGCCAGCAGCTTGTTCGCGGGGGGGCCCAATGAGCAGTTCTTC.